This T cell receptor (beta chain) was documented in a study of T cells in Graves' hyperthyroidism and ophthalmopathy. Across the whole study: Blood from the periphery was taken at initial diagnosis, before any treatment.

Turning to this clonotype: What it binds is unknown.

CDR3 size: 16 residues. Per the germline V gene, CDR1 is SGHNT and CDR2 is YENEEA. V was trimmed by 0 bases and J by 3 bases, leaving 14 bases between them. General study points: The model predicted ophthalmopathy a median approximately 6.3 months before onset.

Absence of ophthalmopathy progression within 18 months defined stable Graves' hyperthyroidism. Uncontrolled infection, other autoimmune disease, pregnancy or lactation excluded patients. Regions amplified from RNA transcripts were the TCR beta CDR3 regions. The HTBI primer set served for first-round RT-PCR of the TCR CDR3. TCRdb re-derived calls from the multiplex PCR reads in MiXCR, one entry per CDR3 protein. The table has around 800,000 distinct CDR3 sequences, 35% to 45% seen once. The TCR comes from a man between 18 and 29 years old with Graves' hyperthyroidism. The chain links TRBV11-3 to TRBJ1-2, with D hard to call. The sample comprised blood. This CDR3 reads CASSLDFREDYYGYTF. CDR3 DNA: TGTGCCAGCAGCTTAGATTTTAGAGAGGACTACTATGGCTACACCTTC.